This record covers a single T cell receptor beta chain. The V and J ends lost 0 bases and 8 bases respectively, with 20 bases between them. The CDR3 sequence is 16 residues long. CDR1 and CDR2 (germline): SQVTM, ANQGSEA. The data stem from a study of blood T cell repertoires in COVID-19. Study summary: Sample material is recorded as cDNA or gDNA derived from T cells, B-cell-depleted T cells, or PBMCs.

Clones were sequenced by immunoSEQ multiplex PCR, and TCRdb holds only the in-frame ones, with some missing. The sample shows hundreds of thousands of clones, nearly 90% of them seen only once. The V and J genes are TRBV29-1 and TRBJ2-1, with D uncertain. Input material: peripheral blood. This receptor was obtained from a woman between 18 and 30 years old who had recovered from COVID-19. Here the CDR3 DNA reads TGCAGCGTTGAAGAAAGCGCAAATTCTGCGCTTTATGAGCAGTTCTTC. Its translation is CSVEESANSALYEQFF.